A single sample gave rise to the 21 T cell receptor beta chains below, sequenced in a study of blood T cell repertoires in COVID-19. Using immunoSEQ multiplex PCR, the repertoire was profiled, and TCRdb retains in-frame clones only, with some absent. This sample has 250,000 or so clones, with about 88% found just once. What was sequenced was PBMCs or T cells enriched from blood (not recorded which). Receptors originate from a woman aged 45 to 65 who had recovered from COVID-19.

The rearrangement joins TRBV5-4 to TRBJ2-6; 9 bases are a match to TRBD1. This CDR3 comprises 20 residues. The germline gives CDR1 SGHNT, CDR2 YYREEE (reference sequence). Trimming took 4 bases from V and 3 from J; bases not matched to a gene: 17. The CDR3 DNA follows: TGTGCCAGCAGCCCCCCTCCGGGACAGGGTCCCAATCTTGGGGCCAACGTCCTGACTTTC. Translating it yields CASSPPPGQGPNLGANVLTF.

This clone was found once. This chain connects TRBV6-5 to TRBJ1-5, with TRBD1 matching 10 bases. Trimming removed 6 bases from V and 2 bases from J; junction bases left unmatched: 4. The CDR3 length is 15 residues. CDR1 and CDR2 from the germline V gene are MNHEY and SVGAGI. For the CDR3, the DNA is TGTGCCAGCAGCGGTGGGACAGGGGGCAATCAGCCCCAGCATTTT. Its translation: CASSGGTGGNQPQHF.

This clone was picked up one time. V and J are TRBV6-4 and TRBJ1-1; 9 nucleotides match TRBD1. CDR1 and CDR2 (germline): MRHNA, SNTAGT. Germline trimming cut 6 bases from V and 5 bases from J; bases unmatched to any gene: 7. The CDR3 loop spans 14 amino acids. Written as DNA, the CDR3 is TGTGCCAGCAGACCGGGACAGGGACGGACTGAAGCTTTCTTT. Translation gives CASRPGQGRTEAFF.

This sequence joins TRBV27 and TRBJ2-1; D is perhaps TRBD1 (6 bases). Deletions cut 2 bases from V and 8 bases from J, with 13 bases between. The CDR3 length is 14 residues. Germline V CDR1 and CDR2: MNHEY, SMNVEV (reference sequence). This CDR3 reads CASSLMRQGHEQFF. CDR3 sequence (DNA): TGTGCCAGCAGTTTAATGCGGCAGGGGCATGAGCAGTTCTTC.

The V gene is TRBV30, the J gene TRBJ2-5; D gene unclear. Looked up from germline, CDR1 is GTSNPN and CDR2 is SVGIG (reference sequence). There are 12 residues in the CDR3. V was shortened by 2 bases and J by 0 bases, with 4 bases between the two germline ends. The CDR3, as DNA: TGTGCCTGGAGTCTTGACCAAGAGACCCAGTACTTC. This translates into CAWSLDQETQYF.

The chain joins TRBV4-1 to TRBJ1-1, with 8 bases matching TRBD1. V shed 0 bases, J shed 11 bases, and the junction held 5 bases outside the gene matches. Per germline, CDR1 MGHRA and CDR2 YSYEKL. The CDR3 is 13 residues long. CDR3 DNA sequence: TGCGCCAGCAGCCAAGAACAGGGGGTATCGGCTTTCTTT. Translation: CASSQEQGVSAFF.

J is TRBJ1-5 and V is TRBV3-1 (or the pseudogene TRBV3-2); maybe TRBD1 (5 bases). Germline lookup yields CDR1 LGHDT and CDR2 YNNKEL (reference sequence). V gave up 4 bases and J gave up 0 bases, with 7 bases separating them. CDR3 length: 14 residues. As DNA, the CDR3 is TGTGCCAGCAGCCTTACAGGTAGCAATCAGCCCCAGCATTTT. Translating it yields CASSLTGSNQPQHF.

The chain links TRBV5-1 to TRBJ1-5; possibly TRBD1 for D (6 bases). V was cut by 5 bases and J by 7 bases, with 13 bases left in between. Germline V CDR1 and CDR2: SGHRS, YFSETQ. This CDR3 has 13 residues. The CDR3 nucleotides are TGCGCCAGCAGATTAGAGACAGGCCAGCCCCAGCATTTT. Amino acids: CASRLETGQPQHF. The full variable domain, completed using reference TRBV5-1 and TRBJ1-5, is KAGVTQTPRYLIKTRGQQVTLSCSPISGHRSVSWYQQTPGQGLQFLFEYFSETQRNKGNFPGRFSGRQFSNSRSEMNVSTLELGDSALYLCASRLETGQPQHFGDGTRLSIL.

This clone has just a few counts. The chain joins TRBV6-5 to TRBJ1-2, with 9 positions matching TRBD1. Losses at the gene ends were 0 bases for V and 8 bases for J; bases not matched to a gene: 10. The CDR3 has 16 amino acids. Germline CDR1 is MNHEY and CDR2 is SVGAGI. The CDR3 DNA reads as TGTGCCAGCAGTTACTCGAAAAATGGACAGGGGAAAGGCTACACCTTC. Its protein product is CASSYSKNGQGKGYTF.

V gene TRBV27 combines with J gene TRBJ1-1, with D perhaps TRBD1 (5 bases). Germline values: CDR1 MNHEY, CDR2 SMNVEV (reference sequence). V was trimmed by 3 bases and J by 5 bases, leaving 10 bases between them. The CDR3 loop spans 13 amino acids. The CDR3, as DNA: TGTGCCAGCAGTTTGGGGCAATGGACTGAAGCTTTCTTT. As protein: CASSLGQWTEAFF.

The CDR3 sequence is CASSLKSLSRETQYF. The CDR3 bases are TGTGCCAGCAGCTTAAAGTCACTCTCTCGGGAGACCCAGTACTTC. The chain is built from TRBV13 and TRBJ2-5; D is ambiguous. Trimming removed 2 bases from V and 5 bases from J, with 15 bases in between. The CDR3 extends over 15 amino acids. Germline values: CDR1 PRHDT, CDR2 FYEKMQ (reference sequence).

The chain carries TRBV2 and TRBJ2-7; 8 bases are shared with TRBD1. CDR1 is SNHLY and CDR2 is FYNNEI in the germline V gene. V lost 4 bases, J lost 6 bases, and 2 bases stayed unmatched. CDR3 length: 12 amino acids. CDR3 in amino acids: CASSGTGGEQYF. DNA of the CDR3: TGTGCCAGCAGTGGTACAGGGGGCGAGCAGTACTTC.

This clone was picked up a small number of times. The chain recombines TRBV10-3 with TRBJ2-1; 13 bases fit TRBD2. Looked up from germline, CDR1 is ENHRY and CDR2 is SYGVKD. The CDR3 is made up of 17 amino acids. The ends lost 7 bases at V and 5 bases at J; junction bases unmatched: 11. CDR3 sequence (DNA): TGTGCCATCAAGGGGACTAGCGGGAAAGACGCAGACAATGAGCAGTTCTTC. This codes for CAIKGTSGKDADNEQFF.

The table lists this clone with a count of one. This chain connects TRBV6-5 to TRBJ2-1; D is unresolved. V was trimmed by 0 bases and J by 8 bases, leaving 8 bases between them. In germline, CDR1 is MNHEY, CDR2 SVGAGI. This CDR3 is built from 13 residues. CDR3 sequence: CASSYSSSDEQFF. The CDR3 DNA is TGTGCCAGCAGTTACTCCTCCAGCGATGAGCAGTTCTTC.

This clone appeared a few times. The J gene is TRBJ2-7, the V gene TRBV6-5, with 11 bases matching TRBD1. With V trimmed by 1 base and J by 4 bases, 6 bases remained unmatched. CDR3 size: 16 residues. In germline, CDR1 is MNHEY, CDR2 SVGAGI. CDR3 DNA sequence: TGTGCCAGCAGTTACTTTGGGACAGGGGGTCTGTACGAGCAGTACTTC. Its protein product is CASSYFGTGGLYEQYF.

V usage is TRBV4-2 and J usage is TRBJ1-5, with 8 bases fitting TRBD1. CDR3 length equals 16 residues. Trimming removed 4 bases from V and 2 bases from J; junction bases left unmatched: 7. Germline V CDR1 and CDR2: LGHNA, YNFKEQ. CDR3 sequence (DNA): TGTGCCAGCAGCCCAGGCGACAGGGGTGGCAATCAGCCCCAGCATTTT. Translation gives CASSPGDRGGNQPQHF.

The rearrangement links TRBV3-1 (or the pseudogene TRBV3-2) to TRBJ2-4; TRBD2 might be the D (6 bases). CDR1 is LGHDT and CDR2 is YNNKEL in the germline V gene (reference sequence). The ends were cut back, 0 bases at V and 3 bases at J, with 21 bases in the middle. The CDR3 extends over 19 amino acids. The CDR3 spells CASSQEASGPKGNKNIQYF. Written as DNA, the CDR3 is TGTGCCAGCAGCCAAGAGGCAAGCGGGCCAAAAGGAAACAAAAACATTCAGTACTTC.

This chain's CDR3 is CATRTSEYNEQFF. CDR3 sequence (DNA): TGTGCCACAAGGACTAGCGAATACAATGAGCAGTTCTTC. The chain joins TRBV2 to TRBJ2-1; 9 bases fit TRBD2. The ends lost 10 bases at V and 4 bases at J; junction bases unmatched: 5. The CDR3 consists of 13 residues. CDR1 and CDR2 (germline): SNHLY, FYNNEI.

The gene calls are TRBV20-1 and TRBJ1-6, with D possibly matching TRBD1 (6 bases). V was pared by 3 bases and J by 10 bases, with 16 bases between. CDR3 size: 14 residues. Germline V gives CDR1 DFQATT, CDR2 SNEGSKA (reference sequence). Here the CDR3 reads CSASWGQVGSPLHF. The CDR3 DNA reads TGCAGTGCTAGTTGGGGGCAGGTTGGCTCACCCCTCCACTTT.

J is TRBJ2-7 and V is TRBV6-5, with 8 positions matching TRBD1. The CDR3 extends over 15 amino acids. CDR1 is MNHEY and CDR2 is SVGAGI in the germline V gene. Trimming cost V 0 bases and J 2 bases; bases outside gene matches: 3. For the CDR3, the DNA is TGTGCCAGCAGTTACTCGACAGGGGCCCCCTACGAGCAGTACTTC. Amino acids: CASSYSTGAPYEQYF.

This sequence joins TRBV7-6 and TRBJ2-2, with TRBD1 as a possible D gene (5 bases). V lost 5 bases to trimming and J lost 5 bases, with 18 bases between them. The V gene's germline CDR1 is SGHVS and CDR2 FNYEAQ. This CDR3 is built from 16 residues. Written as DNA, the CDR3 is TGTGCCAGCAGCCACTGGACAACAGATGGGACCGGGGAGCTGTTTTTT. Amino acid sequence: CASSHWTTDGTGELFF.